This T cell receptor (beta chain) was sequenced in a study of identifying expanded T cells in peripheral blood. Healthy donors had no documented immune events, such as infections, while sampled. Findings and limits, study-wide: Variance in clone template counts between approximately two-week samples significantly increased with total template count across all healthy donors.

Germline loops: CDR1 SGDLS, CDR2 YYNGEE. The CDR3 is made up of 13 amino acids. With 3 bases removed from V and 4 bases from J, the gap between germline ends came to 10 bases. Concerning this clone itself: Its matching antigen is unknown.

Repertoires were generated with immunoSEQ multiplex PCR, while TCRdb's copy carries only in-frame clones and drops some. The sample records 70,000 or so clones, around 90% being singletons. The material sequenced was blood. The TCR sequence derives from a person between 18 and 70 years old in good health. The J gene is TRBJ1-1, the V gene TRBV9; TRBD1 might be the D (5 bases). The CDR3 sequence: CASSAQGSTEAFF. The CDR3 DNA sequence: TGTGCCAGCAGCGCGCAGGGTAGCACTGAAGCTTTCTTT.